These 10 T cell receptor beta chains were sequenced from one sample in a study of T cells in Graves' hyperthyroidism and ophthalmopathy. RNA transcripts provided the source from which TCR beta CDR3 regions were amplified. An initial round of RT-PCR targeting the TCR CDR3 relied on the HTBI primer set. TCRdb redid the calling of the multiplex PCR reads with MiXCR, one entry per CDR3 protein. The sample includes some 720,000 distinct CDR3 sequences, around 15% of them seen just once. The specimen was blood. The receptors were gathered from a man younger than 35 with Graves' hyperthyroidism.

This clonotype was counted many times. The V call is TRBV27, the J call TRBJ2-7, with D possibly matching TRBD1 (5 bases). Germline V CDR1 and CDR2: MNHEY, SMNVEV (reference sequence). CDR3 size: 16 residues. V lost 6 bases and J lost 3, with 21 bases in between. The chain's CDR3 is CASSPKGPLLLYEQYF. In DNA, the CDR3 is TGTGCCAGCAGCCCCAAGGGGCCTTTACTTCTCTACGAGCAGTACTTC.

CDR3 residues: CAGLTYNEQFF. In DNA form, the CDR3 reads TGCGCCGGATTAACCTACAATGAGCAGTTCTTC. The chain links TRBV5-1 to TRBJ2-1; D gene uncertain. Trimming cost V 10 bases and J 2 bases, with 7 bases left between them. This CDR3 spans 11 amino acids. Looked up from germline, CDR1 is SGHRS and CDR2 is YFSETQ.

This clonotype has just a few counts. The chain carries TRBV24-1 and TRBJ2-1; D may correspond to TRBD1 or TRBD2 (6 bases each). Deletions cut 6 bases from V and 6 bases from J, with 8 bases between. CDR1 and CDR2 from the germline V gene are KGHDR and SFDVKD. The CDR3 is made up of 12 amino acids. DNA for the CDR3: TGTGCCACCAGTAGGGGGGCCAATGAGCAGTTCTTC. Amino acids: CATSRGANEQFF.

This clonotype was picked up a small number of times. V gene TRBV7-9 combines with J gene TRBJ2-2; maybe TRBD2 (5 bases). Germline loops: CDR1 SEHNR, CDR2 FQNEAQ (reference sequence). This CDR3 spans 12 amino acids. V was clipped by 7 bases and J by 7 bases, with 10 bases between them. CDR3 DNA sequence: TGTGCCAGCAATGGGGAGATCGGGGAGCTGTTTTTT. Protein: CASNGEIGELFF.

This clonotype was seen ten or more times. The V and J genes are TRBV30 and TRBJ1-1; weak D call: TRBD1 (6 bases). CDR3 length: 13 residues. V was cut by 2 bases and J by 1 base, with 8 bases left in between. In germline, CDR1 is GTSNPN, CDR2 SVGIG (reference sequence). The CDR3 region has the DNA TGTGCCTGGAGTCCAGGGGCGAACACTGAAGCTTTCTTT. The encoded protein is CAWSPGANTEAFF.

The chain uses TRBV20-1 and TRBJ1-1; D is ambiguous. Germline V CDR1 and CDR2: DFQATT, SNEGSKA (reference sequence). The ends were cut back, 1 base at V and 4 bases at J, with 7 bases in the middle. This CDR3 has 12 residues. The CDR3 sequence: CSARVFGTEAFF. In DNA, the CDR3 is TGCAGTGCTAGAGTATTCGGCACTGAAGCTTTCTTT.

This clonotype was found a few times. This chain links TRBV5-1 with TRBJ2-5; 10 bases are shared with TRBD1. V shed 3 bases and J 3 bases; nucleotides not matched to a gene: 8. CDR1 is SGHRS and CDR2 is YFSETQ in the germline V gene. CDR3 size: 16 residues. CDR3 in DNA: TGCGCCAGCAGCTCATCTCCGGGGACAGGGGAAGAGACCCAGTACTTC. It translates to CASSSSPGTGEETQYF.

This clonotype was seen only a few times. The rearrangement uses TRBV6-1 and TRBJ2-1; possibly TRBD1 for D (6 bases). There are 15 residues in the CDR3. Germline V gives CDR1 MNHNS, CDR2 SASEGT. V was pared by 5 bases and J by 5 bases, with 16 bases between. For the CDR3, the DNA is TGTGCCAGCAGTTTAACAGGGCTACCAGACAATGAGCAGTTCTTC. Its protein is CASSLTGLPDNEQFF.

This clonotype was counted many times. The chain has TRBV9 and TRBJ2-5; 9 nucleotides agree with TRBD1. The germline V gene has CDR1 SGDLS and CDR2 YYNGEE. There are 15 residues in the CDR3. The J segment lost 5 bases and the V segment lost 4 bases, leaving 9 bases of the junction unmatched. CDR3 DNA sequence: TGTGCCAGCAGCTCTGACCGGGACAGGGATGAGACCCAGTACTTC. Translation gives CASSSDRDRDETQYF.

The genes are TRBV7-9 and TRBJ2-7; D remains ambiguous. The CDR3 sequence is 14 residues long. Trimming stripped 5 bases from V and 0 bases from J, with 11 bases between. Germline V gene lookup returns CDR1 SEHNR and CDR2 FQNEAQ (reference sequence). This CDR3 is CASSPNSDSYEQYF. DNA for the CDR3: TGTGCCAGCAGCCCGAATTCGGACTCCTACGAGCAGTACTTC.